The entry that follows covers one T cell receptor beta chain sequence. The authors distributed each subset's genomic DNA evenly over several immunoSEQ plates. Assay used: immunoSEQ multiplex PCR; TCRdb lists only in-frame clones, some missing. The sample has roughly 2 million clones, 90% to 97% seen once. These data are taken from a study of shared clonotypes between healthy human individuals. About the study: Three CD4 naive, three CD4 memory, two CD8 naive and one CD8 memory plate were used per donor.

The V and J ends lost 5 bases and 8 bases, in that order; junction bases with no gene match: 8. The CDR3 spans 13 residues. CDR1 is SGHTA and CDR2 is FQGNSA in the germline V gene. The sample consisted of naive CD4+ T cells sorted from blood. Subset reported: CD45RA+ positively selected. The J gene is TRBJ1-1, the V gene TRBV7-2; TRBD1 matches at 7 bases. This clonotype originated in a man between 18 and 29 years old in good health. The DNA for the CDR3 is TGTGCCAGCAGCCCCACAGGGGTCGGCGAAGCTTTCTTT. It is translated as CASSPTGVGEAFF.